These 7 T cell receptor beta chains originate from one sample sequenced in a study of blood T cell repertoires in COVID-19. Assay used: immunoSEQ multiplex PCR; TCRdb lists only in-frame clones, some missing. The sample holds 210,000 or so clones; around 80% are singletons and the top ten take roughly 1.2%. Sequencing used peripheral blood. The source is a young woman with COVID-19, enrolled during active disease.

The V and J genes are TRBV19 and TRBJ2-5, with 10 nucleotides matching TRBD1. The germline gives CDR1 LNHDA, CDR2 SQIVND (reference sequence). The CDR3 runs 15 residues. V shed 9 bases and J 3 bases; nucleotides not matched to a gene: 10. This CDR3 reads CASNGGGTGEETQYF. The CDR3 nucleotides are TGTGCCAGCAACGGCGGTGGGACAGGGGAAGAGACCCAGTACTTC. Together with reference TRBV19 and TRBJ2-5, the CDR3 gives the full variable domain: DGGITQSPKYLFRKEGQNVTLSCEQNLNHDAMYWYRQDPGQGLRLIYYSQIVNDFQKGDIAEGYSVSREKKESFPLTVTSAQKNPTAFYLCASNGGGTGEETQYFGPGTRLLVL.

In its sample, this clone was seen once. This rearrangement joins TRBV5-6 to TRBJ2-1, with D possibly matching TRBD2 (6 bases). The CDR3 sequence is 15 residues long. Trimming removed 4 bases at V and 14 bases at J, with 25 bases between. CDR1 and CDR2 (germline): SGHDT, YYEEEE. CDR3 coding DNA: TGTGCCAGCAGCCCAACGGACTATTTGAGAAGGGTGGAGTTCTTC. This encodes CASSPTDYLRRVEFF.

The rearrangement links TRBV4-1 to TRBJ2-1; 8 nucleotides agree with TRBD2. Looked up from germline, CDR1 is MGHRA and CDR2 is YSYEKL. The V and J ends lost 2 bases and 6 bases, in that order; junction bases with no gene match: 6. The CDR3 length is 15 residues. The CDR3 is CASSQPGTRSNEQFF. CDR3 bases: TGCGCCAGCAGCCAACCCGGGACTAGGAGCAATGAGCAGTTCTTC.

This chain links TRBV3-1 (or the pseudogene TRBV3-2) with TRBJ2-7; D perhaps matches TRBD1 (5 bases). The CDR3 runs 13 residues. V was shortened by 3 bases and J by 4 bases, with 10 bases between the two germline ends. Germline lookup yields CDR1 LGHDT and CDR2 YNNKEL (reference sequence). The CDR3 reads CASSQGQLYEQYF. The CDR3 DNA reads TGTGCCAGCAGCCAGGGGCAGCTATACGAGCAGTACTTC.

This rearrangement joins TRBV4-1 to TRBJ1-2, with D possibly matching TRBD1 (5 bases). Trimming stripped 0 bases from V and 1 base from J, with 18 bases between. The CDR3 runs 18 residues. CDR1 MGHRA and CDR2 YSYEKL come from the germline V gene. CDR3 sequence reads: CASSQDDVRAGLNYGYTF. The CDR3, as DNA: TGCGCCAGCAGCCAAGATGATGTAAGGGCAGGGCTTAACTATGGCTACACCTTC.

The chain uses TRBV29-1 and TRBJ2-2; D is uncertain. Deletions cut 3 bases from V and 6 bases from J, with 8 bases between. Germline values: CDR1 SQVTM, CDR2 ANQGSEA. This CDR3 contains 12 residues. CDR3 DNA: TGCAGCGTTGAGGTTGGAGCCGGGGAGCTGTTTTTT. As protein: CSVEVGAGELFF.

The gene calls are TRBV6-5 and TRBJ2-2; 7 bases match TRBD2. The CDR3 is made up of 15 amino acids. Germline-derived CDR1 and CDR2 are MNHEY and SVGAGI. Losses at the gene ends were 4 bases for V and 4 bases for J; bases not matched to a gene: 6. This chain's CDR3 is CASSLLAKGTGELFF. CDR3 coding DNA: TGTGCCAGCAGTTTACTAGCGAAGGGCACCGGGGAGCTGTTTTTT.